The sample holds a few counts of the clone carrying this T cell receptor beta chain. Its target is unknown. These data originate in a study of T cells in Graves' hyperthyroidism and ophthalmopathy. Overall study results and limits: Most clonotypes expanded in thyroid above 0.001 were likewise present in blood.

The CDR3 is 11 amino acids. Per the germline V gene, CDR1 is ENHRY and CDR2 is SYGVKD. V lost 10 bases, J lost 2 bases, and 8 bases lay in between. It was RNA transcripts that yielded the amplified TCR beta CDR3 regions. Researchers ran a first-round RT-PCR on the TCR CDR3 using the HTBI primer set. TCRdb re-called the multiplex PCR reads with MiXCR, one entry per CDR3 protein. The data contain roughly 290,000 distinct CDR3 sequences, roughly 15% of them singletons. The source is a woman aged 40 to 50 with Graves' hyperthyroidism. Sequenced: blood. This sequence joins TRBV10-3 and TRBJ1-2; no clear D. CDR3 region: CATQENYGYTF. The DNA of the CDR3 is TGTGCCACCCAGGAAAACTATGGCTACACCTTC.